By its share, the clone carrying this TCR beta chain is medium-sized (0.01 to 0.1%). The target antigen is unknown. With the library built for alpha chains, this beta chain is off target and its frequency is not meaningful. As to time point: sample taken at primary tumor resection. TCRdb independently ran MiXCR on the 5' RACE reads; one entry per CDR3 protein. The sample lists over 2,500 distinct CDR3 sequences, around 54% occurring once. The data belong to a study of spatial heterogeneity in lung cancer. Turning to the study itself: In raw reads, more than 9.5 appearances on average were recorded for each unique TCR and UMI combination.

General observations from the study: Tracking of tumor mutation counts was seen in expanded intratumoral alpha and beta TCR counts.

This CDR3 is 14 amino acids long. V was pared by 6 bases and J by 0 bases, with 13 bases between. Germline assignment: CDR1 DFQATT and CDR2 SNEGSKA (reference sequence). J is TRBJ2-3 and V is TRBV20-1; no firm D call. The sample in question was lung tumor tissue, obtained at surgery. This receptor was taken from a male donor with early-stage non-small cell lung cancer. Written as DNA, the CDR3 is TGCAGTGCCGGATCGTGGCCGAGCACAGATACGCAGTATTTT. It yields the protein CSAGSWPSTDTQYF.